This T cell receptor (beta chain) was profiled in a study of beta chain features in type 1 diabetes (dated by TCRdb to 2016 to 2018). Regarding the study in general: No differences in mean age, gender distribution, total cell number or subset yield were found between patients and healthy donors. Whereas all 28 donors provided naive and central memory subsets, regulatory and stem cell-like memory subsets were isolated from just 8 patients and roughly 8 healthy donors. A total of some 100,000,000 sorted cells were examined across all samples, and a strong correlation was observed between cell number per subset and RNA yield. The study compared TCRB repertoires of sorted circulating CD4+ T cell subsets between recently diagnosed type 1 diabetes patients and matched healthy donors. Results the study describes overall, beyond this receptor: Naive, central memory and regulatory TCRB repertoires appeared to be more alike among patients than among healthy donors. Only small numbers of individuals were included in the HLA sub-analyses, which left unresolved whether HLA type had any influence on TCRB rearrangement. Shorter templates might be favored by PCR, yet because patient and control samples were amplified and corrected together, any such skew would affect both groups equally. A moderate but significant shortening of TCRB CDR3 length was observed in type 1 diabetes patients in all four CD4+ subsets. Fewer insertions and more nucleotide deletions at VDJ recombination sites were observed in patients with type 1 diabetes, implying thymic rearrangement abnormalities. Because cDNA was sequenced instead of genomic DNA, highly expressing activated cells could be over-represented, though the groups showed no difference in activation or CD3 levels.

Worth noting for this clone: It lacks a known antigen. Per-nucleotide qualities are absent, and no much larger clonotype sits a single base away.

Each donor gave one peripheral blood draw, averaging approximately 0.11 L, which was collected into heparinised tubes. A BD FACSAria II was used to sort naive, central memory, regulatory and stem cell-like memory CD4+ T cells with a panel that included CD45RO, CCR7, CD25, CD127, CD95 and CD27. Purity was above 98% for every sorted population. PBMCs were separated immediately by Lymphoprep density gradient centrifugation and were stained directly, without being cultured. So that batch effects would be minimized, each experiment stained and sorted samples in pairs, pairing one healthy donor with one patient. Taken from the germline V gene, the CDR1 and CDR2 loops are SGHRS and YFSETQ. From the cysteine through the phenylalanine, the CDR3 covers 13 amino acids. Left in the record is the CDR3 DNA by itself, 39 bases read in frame from the first base. Trimming removed 6 bases from V and 5 bases from J, leaving 14 bases between the germline ends.

The entire isolated RNA was reverse transcribed using the High Capacity cDNA Reverse Transcription Kit, and thus expressed TCRB transcripts were sequenced. Deep immunoSEQ sequencing was applied to naive, central memory and regulatory T cell samples, giving an average of about 3.8 million total reads per sample. After sorted cells were lysed in RLT buffer, RNA was extracted with DNase-treated RNeasy Micro or Mini kits, with the choice depending on cell number. Each cell subset was processed on its own to prevent cross-contamination, while patient and healthy donor samples were processed together. TCRB sequences were amplified from cDNA with the immunoSEQ multiplex PCR, producing 87-bp fragments spanning the CDR3 region. Amplicons were sequenced on the Illumina HiSeq platform. As for the authors' bioinformatics: PCR bias was computationally corrected using synthetic template baselines, reads within Hamming distance 2 were collapsed, and singletons that could not be merged were discarded. Reads were aligned against IMGT to assign V, D and J genes, CDR3 length and insertions or deletions at six rearrangement sites. Within each subset, clonotype counts were normalized to sorted cell number, and only after that were true diversity and Gini coefficients computed with the tcR R package. The overlap coefficient, calculated on TCRB nucleotide sequences, was used to quantify repertoire sharing. The immuneACCESS repertoire file appears here via TCRdb, limited to in-frame rearrangements. These files lack a portion of the clones; in checked studies, under half of the deficit traces to unresolved V genes, and the cause of the others is not known. The DNA gave D and trimming, while V, J and clone size come from that table. The sample table shows almost 350,000 clones, and around 9% are seen once. Around 1% of the sample belongs to the ten largest clones.

Material for sequencing was central memory CD4+ T cells from blood. The sequence derives from a young man with type 1 diabetes. Recombination connected TRBV5-1 to TRBJ2-5; possibly the D gene is TRBD2, per 5 matching bases. The CDR3 sequence is CASTLGDGETQYF. The nucleotide sequence reads TGCGCCAGCACCCTCGGGGATGGGGAGACCCAGTACTTC. With the rest looked up from the reference TRBV5-1 and TRBJ2-5 genes rather than sequenced, the full variable domain is KAGVTQTPRYLIKTRGQQVTLSCSPISGHRSVSWYQQTPGQGLQFLFEYFSETQRNKGNFPGRFSGRQFSNSRSEMNVSTLELGDSALYLCASTLGDGETQYFGPGTRLLVL.